The present T cell receptor beta chain was sequenced within a study of OX40 agonist ivuxolimab in advanced cancers. Study information: The diagnoses of dose-escalation patients were hepatocellular carcinoma, melanoma, renal cell or head and neck cancer. Treatment received earlier with anti-PD-1, anti-PD-L1 or anti-CTLA-4 agents was allowed, and under 50% had some.

Libraries were prepared by immunoSEQ multiplex PCR; TCRdb keeps only in-frame clonotypes and omits some of them. The repertoire consists of fewer than 15,000 clones, with 82% occurring once and the leading ten covering about 44%. The specimen was CD4+ or CD8+ T cells sorted from blood, collected in a trial of the OX40 agonist ivuxolimab. The clonotype originates from an adult with an advanced solid tumor such as melanoma, head and neck, liver or kidney cancer.

The CDR3 sequence is CASSDQGTTYEQYF. The CDR3 region has the DNA TGTGCCAGCAGTGATCAGGGGACAACCTACGAGCAGTACTTC. The chain has TRBV6-1 and TRBJ2-7, with D possibly being TRBD1 (6 bases). The germline CDR1 and CDR2 sequences are MNHNS and SASEGT. The V end lost 3 bases, the J end lost 2 bases, and 11 bases lay between the germline ends. This CDR3 is 14 amino acids long.